This T cell receptor (beta chain) derives from a study of HIV-infected patients and healthy controls. V gave up 5 bases and J gave up 4 bases, with 14 bases separating them. The CDR3 is 13 amino acids. Germline CDR1 reads GTSNPN; CDR2 reads SVGIG (reference sequence). The repertoire came from unfractionated whole blood and reflected all unsorted peripheral T cells. This clonotype showed up many times. Reverse transcription used 450 to 500 ng RNA and constant-region primers for alpha and beta. Alpha and beta chain libraries were made separately by chain-specific third strand synthesis with multiplexing indices. TCRdb processed the 5' RACE reads anew with MiXCR; each CDR3 protein has one entry. The repertoire consists of more than 15,000 distinct CDR3 sequences, with roughly 9% occurring once and the leading ten covering roughly 5%.

This receptor was identified in an adult in good health. V usage is TRBV30 and J usage is TRBJ1-1; D not resolved. Sequenced material: blood. The chain's CDR3 is CAWGIRMGTEAFF. The CDR3 bases are TGTGCCTGGGGCATCAGGATGGGCACTGAAGCTTTCTTT.